This T cell receptor (beta chain) derives from a study of cytomegalovirus exposure and HLA in healthy donors. Whole-study results and caveats: Subsequent analysis of the 120 or so validation repertoires found a tendency for first-cohort TCR clusters to co-occur. In vitro testing confirmed three CMV-associated chains as specific for CMV antigens. 164 TCR beta chains were listed as cytomegalovirus-associated.

The assay was immunoSEQ multiplex PCR, and TCRdb's table has in-frame clones only and misses some. Of 90,000 to 120,000 clones listed, roughly 95% are singletons. This clone was counted once. Its specificity is unknown. CDR1 and CDR2 from the germline V gene are SGHRS and YFSETQ. The CDR3 runs to 15 residues. Trimming cost V 4 bases and J 4 bases, with 17 bases left between them. This sequence joins TRBV5-1 and TRBJ1-2; the D is unclear. This clonotype was obtained from a woman aged 18-29 years in good health and CMV-seronegative. The sample consisted of PBMCs. The CDR3 sequence is CASSPEQRETYGYTF. For the CDR3, the DNA is TGCGCCAGCAGCCCGGAACAGAGAGAGACCTATGGCTACACCTTC.